These 21 T cell receptor beta chains share one sample of origin, sequenced in a study of metastatic and nonmetastatic thyroid tumors. All patients were treatment-naive before thyroid surgery. TCRdb re-analyzed the PCR reads through MiXCR. The data hold about 35,000 clones, with 17% observed a single time. Material for sequencing was blood. These receptor sequences come from a male donor with papillary thyroid cancer or a benign thyroid nodule (not recorded which). Some clones in this sample may be carry-over from other donors' samples.

This clone has ten or more counts. This chain connects TRBV11-3 to TRBJ2-1; TRBD2 matches 8 bases. Germline V CDR1 and CDR2: SGHNT, YENEEA. CDR3 size: 15 residues. Trimming cost V 0 bases and J 16 bases; bases outside gene matches: 14. The CDR3 spells CASSLDPHRGGNIFF. CDR3 DNA sequence: TGTGCCAGCAGCTTAGACCCCCACCGGGGGGGGAATATATTCTTC.

This clone was counted many times. The chain carries TRBV19 and TRBJ2-5, with TRBD1 matching over 7 bases. Trimming removed 10 bases from V and 2 bases from J; junction bases left unmatched: 7. CDR3 length equals 13 residues. CDR1 is LNHDA and CDR2 is SQIVND in the germline V gene (reference sequence). The CDR3 DNA follows: TGTGCCACCTCCAGGGGGAGACAAGAGACCCAGTACTTC. It is translated as CATSRGRQETQYF.

The chain is built from TRBV6-5 and TRBJ2-7; D is undetermined. V was cut by 4 bases and J by 2 bases, with 15 bases left in between. Per germline, CDR1 MNHEY and CDR2 SVGAGI. CDR3 length: 15 amino acids. The CDR3 DNA is TGTGCCAGCAGTTGCTCAGCCTTTTCCGCCTACGAGCAGTACTTC. This encodes CASSCSAFSAYEQYF.

This clone was observed many times. V usage is TRBV7-6 and J usage is TRBJ2-2; perhaps TRBD2 as D (6 bases). The CDR3 is made up of 14 amino acids. Trimming cost V 3 bases and J 3 bases, with 8 bases left between them. Germline V CDR1 and CDR2: SGHVS, FNYEAQ. CDR3: CASSLGLYTGELFF. CDR3 bases: TGTGCCAGCAGCTTGGGACTCTACACCGGGGAGCTGTTTTTT.

A note on this clone: A read error may explain this, as a much larger clone is one base away. The V and J genes are TRBV2 and TRBJ1-4; the D is unclear. The ends were cut back, 10 bases at V and 0 bases at J, with 9 bases in the middle. This CDR3 has 13 residues. Germline CDR1 and CDR2: SNHLY and FYNNEI. CDR3 in DNA: TGTGCCATGCGGACGTCAACTAATGAAAAACTGTTTTTT. Amino acids: CAMRTSTNEKLFF.

This clone was counted ten times or more. The rearrangement links TRBV6-1 to TRBJ2-1; 12 nucleotides align to TRBD2. V lost 5 bases and J lost 4; bases outside the gene matches: 3. This CDR3 has 15 amino acids. CDR1 and CDR2 (germline): MNHNS, SASEGT. The CDR3 region has the DNA TGTGCCAGCAGTTCTAGCGGGGGGGAATACAATGAGCAGTTCTTC. It encodes CASSSSGGEYNEQFF.

This clone was seen a few times. V is TRBV6-2 or TRBV6-3 and J is TRBJ1-6, with a tentative D call TRBD1 (6 bases). V was shortened by 5 bases and J by 0 bases, with 14 bases between the two germline ends. CDR1 and CDR2 from the germline V gene are MNHEY and SVGEGT. This CDR3 is built from 17 residues. This chain's CDR3 is CASSPRQERSYNSPLHF. In nucleotides, the CDR3 is TGTGCCAGCAGTCCCCGACAGGAACGCTCCTATAATTCACCCCTCCACTTT.

This clone was counted at least ten times. The V and J genes are TRBV5-6 and TRBJ1-2; TRBD1 agrees at 9 bases. Trimming cost V 4 bases and J 5 bases; bases outside gene matches: 12. The CDR3 sequence is 16 residues long. CDR1 and CDR2 (germline): SGHDT, YYEEEE. This CDR3 reads CASSVGQGEGFYGYTF. DNA for the CDR3: TGTGCCAGCAGCGTGGGACAGGGTGAGGGTTTTTATGGCTACACCTTC.

The V and J genes are TRBV10-2 and TRBJ2-3, with 12 nucleotides matching TRBD2. Per germline, CDR1 WSHSY and CDR2 SAAADI. The CDR3 contains 18 residues. V trimming: 7 bases; J trimming: 2 bases; junction bases outside the gene matches: 13. In DNA form, the CDR3 reads TGCGCCAGCATTTACCTCCCTGGACTAGCGGGGATCACAGATACGCAGTATTTT. Translation gives CASIYLPGLAGITDTQYF.

This clone was seen ten or more times. This chain links TRBV20-1 with TRBJ2-7; 10 bases are a match to TRBD2. After removal of 1 base from V and 4 bases from J, the junction contained 7 bases not matched to a gene. The CDR3 extends over 15 amino acids. Germline CDR1 and CDR2: DFQATT and SNEGSKA (reference sequence). This chain's CDR3 is CSARGSGRAVYEQYF. The CDR3 DNA sequence: TGCAGTGCTAGAGGGAGCGGGAGGGCCGTTTACGAGCAGTACTTC.

The sample holds many counts of this clone. This sample also contains other DNA sequences that code for the same CDR3. The V gene is TRBV3-1, the J gene TRBJ2-1, with TRBD2 matching over 9 bases. Trimming took 7 bases from V and 6 from J; bases not matched to a gene: 10. This CDR3 comprises 15 residues. Germline values: CDR1 LGHDT, CDR2 YNNKEL (reference sequence). CDR3 DNA: TGTGCCAGCATTGGAGCGGGGGGCGCGCCCAATGAGCAGTTCTTC. It encodes CASIGAGGAPNEQFF.

This clone was counted at least ten times. Additional DNA sequences in this sample encode the identical CDR3. The chain joins TRBV7-9 to TRBJ2-5, with D possibly being TRBD1 or TRBD2 (6 bases each). V shed 7 bases and J shed 1 base, with 7 bases lying between them. This CDR3 has 12 residues. Germline-derived CDR1 and CDR2 are SEHNR and FQNEAQ (reference sequence). This CDR3 is CASTGAQETQYF. CDR3 DNA: TGTGCCAGCACGGGGGCCCAAGAGACCCAGTACTTC.

The rearrangement uses TRBV25-1 and TRBJ2-4; 8 bases align to TRBD2. J lost 3 bases, V lost 0 bases, and 7 bases had no gene match. Germline lookup yields CDR1 MGHDK and CDR2 SYGVNS. The CDR3 has 17 residues. The CDR3 DNA follows: TGTGCCAGCAGTGAATATGGGGCGGGAGGAGGCAAAAACATTCAGTACTTC. Its translation is CASSEYGAGGGKNIQYF.

This clone occurred many times. V is TRBV19 and J is TRBJ2-3, with TRBD2 as a possible D gene (5 bases). The germline CDR1 and CDR2 sequences are LNHDA and SQIVND (reference sequence). The CDR3 consists of 16 residues. V was clipped by 3 bases and J by 1 base, with 14 bases between them. The CDR3 DNA reads as TGTGCCAGTAGTATTCTCTTGGCTAGCCGCACAGATACGCAGTATTTT. Translating gives CASSILLASRTDTQYF.

In its sample, this clone was seen many times. The genes are TRBV10-3 and TRBJ2-3; 9 nucleotides line up with TRBD2. J was trimmed by 4 bases and V by 2 bases; bases with no gene match: 7. The CDR3 totals 16 residues. The V gene's germline CDR1 is ENHRY and CDR2 SYGVKD. The CDR3 bases are TGTGCCATCAGTGAGAGGGGCGGGGGGGCAGCAGATACGCAGTATTTT. Its translation is CAISERGGGAADTQYF.

This clone was recorded many times. The rearrangement uses TRBV13 and TRBJ2-1; D unclear. V shed 5 bases and J shed 3 bases, with 17 bases lying between them. Germline assignment: CDR1 PRHDT and CDR2 FYEKMQ (reference sequence). CDR3 length: 16 amino acids. The CDR3 reads CASSASQTQLYNEQFF. The CDR3 bases are TGTGCCAGCAGCGCATCCCAAACACAACTCTACAATGAGCAGTTCTTC.

This clone appeared a few times. The conserved phenylalanine or tryptophan normally closing the CDR3 is absent here, so this likely arose from a read error. V is TRBV28 and J is TRBJ2-7, with D unclear. V was shortened by 6 bases and J by 3 bases, with 9 bases between the two germline ends. The CDR3 length is 12 residues. Germline values: CDR1 MDHEN, CDR2 SYDVKM. CDR3 sequence: CASRSGVYEQYL. CDR3 nucleotide sequence: TGTGCCAGCAGATCAGGAGTCTACGAGCAGTACCTC.

There are many counts of this clone. This clone may be a read error of a much larger clone one base away. The V call is TRBV27, the J call TRBJ1-1; D ambiguous. The CDR3 runs to 13 residues. Deletions cut 7 bases from V and 1 base from J, with 10 bases between. CDR1 and CDR2 (germline): MNHEY, SMNVEV (reference sequence). The CDR3 nucleotides are TGTGCCAGCACTGGGAGTGGGAACACTGAAGCTTTCTTT. Its translation: CASTGSGNTEAFF.

This clone has at least ten counts. This rearrangement joins TRBV20-1 to TRBJ2-5; a weak D match, TRBD2 (5 bases). The V end lost 6 bases, the J end lost 4 bases, and 12 bases lay between the germline ends. Per the germline V gene, CDR1 is DFQATT and CDR2 is SNEGSKA (reference sequence). This CDR3 has 12 residues. The CDR3 nucleotides are TGCAGTGCGCCAAGAGAGGGAGAGACCCAGTACTTC. Its protein is CSAPREGETQYF.

This clone was counted at least ten times. CDR3 loop: CASRSWDAEAFF. Written as DNA, the CDR3 is TGTGCCAGCCGAAGCTGGGATGCTGAAGCTTTCTTT. The V gene is TRBV6-2 or TRBV6-3, the J gene TRBJ1-1; D is undetermined. Per germline, CDR1 MNHEY and CDR2 SVGEGT. The ends were cut back, 8 bases at V and 6 bases at J, with 13 bases in the middle. CDR3 size: 12 residues.

There are many counts of this clone. The chain combines TRBV19 with TRBJ2-7; 8 bases line up with TRBD1. The CDR3 runs to 14 residues. Trimming cost V 3 bases and J 2 bases; bases outside gene matches: 3. From germline, CDR1 is LNHDA and CDR2 SQIVND (reference sequence). The CDR3 bases are TGTGCCAGTAGTATTGACAGGGGACCCTACGAGCAGTACTTC. Translating it yields CASSIDRGPYEQYF.